A single sample gave rise to the 11 T cell receptor beta chains below, sequenced in a study of blood T cell repertoires in COVID-19 (dated by TCRdb to 2018 to 2020). The library was generated by the immunoSEQ multiplex PCR assay. Sourced from immuneACCESS, this table was stored by TCRdb with only in-frame sequences that have V and J called. A share of the clones is absent; for the studies checked, an unresolved V gene accounts for under half, and the remainder has no known explanation. The sample includes roughly 170,000 clones, with roughly nine tenths observed a single time. The biggest ten clones account for around 21% of the sample. Material for sequencing was peripheral blood. These TCRs come from a man between 65 and 85 years old with active or convalescent COVID-19.

The CDR3 DNA follows: TGTGCCAGCAGCTCCCGCCGGGACTACGAGCAGTACTTC. Protein sequence: CASSSRRDYEQYF. This sequence joins TRBV7-9 and TRBJ2-7, with D possibly TRBD2 on 5 matching bases. Germline V gives CDR1 SEHNR, CDR2 FQNEAQ (reference sequence). V lost 4 bases and J lost 3, with 10 bases in between. The CDR3 totals 13 residues.

V gene TRBV5-1 combines with J gene TRBJ1-2; a possible D gene is TRBD1 (6 bases). V lost 4 bases, J lost 2 bases, and 21 bases lay in between. CDR3 length equals 17 residues. The germline V gene has CDR1 SGHRS and CDR2 YFSETQ. This chain's CDR3 is CASSLSGTPHRNYGYTF. The CDR3 DNA is TGCGCCAGCAGCCTGAGCGGGACACCACACAGAAACTATGGCTACACCTTC.

The chain links TRBV4-3 to TRBJ1-2; 7 nucleotides match TRBD1. Germline V gives CDR1 LGHNA, CDR2 YSLEER. V trimming: 2 bases; J trimming: 6 bases; junction bases outside the gene matches: 9. The CDR3 runs to 15 residues. The CDR3 bases are TGCGCCAGCAGCCAAACTCCACGGCAGGGGGATGGCTACACCTTC. It specifies CASSQTPRQGDGYTF.

The rearrangement links TRBV7-3 to TRBJ2-1; TRBD1 aligns across 7 bases. The J segment lost 3 bases and the V segment lost 1 base, leaving 0 bases of the junction unmatched. The germline CDR1 and CDR2 sequences are SGHTA and FQGTGA. The CDR3 is 14 residues long. The CDR3 DNA sequence: TGTGCCAGCAGCTTAAGGGACAGCTACAATGAGCAGTTCTTC. It encodes CASSLRDSYNEQFF.

The chain joins TRBV12-3 or TRBV12-4 to TRBJ2-7, with no clear D. The CDR3 spans 12 residues. V lost 3 bases and J lost 7, with 10 bases in between. CDR3: CASSFAVLEQYF. The CDR3 DNA follows: TGTGCCAGCAGTTTCGCCGTACTAGAGCAGTACTTC.

Here the CDR3 reads CASSLGGGIETQYF. The CDR3 DNA reads TGTGCCAGCAGCTTGGGCGGGGGTATAGAGACCCAGTACTTC. This chain links TRBV5-4 with TRBJ2-5, with 7 bases matching TRBD2. Germline values: CDR1 SGHNT, CDR2 YYREEE (reference sequence). The CDR3 loop spans 14 amino acids. The J segment lost 4 bases and the V segment lost 0 bases, leaving 3 bases of the junction unmatched.

V and J are TRBV24-1 and TRBJ1-1; D call uncertain. There are 13 residues in the CDR3. Trimming took 7 bases from V and 3 from J, leaving 11 bases between them. The germline gives CDR1 KGHDR, CDR2 SFDVKD. CDR3 sequence: CATREGSYTEAFF. DNA of the CDR3: TGTGCCACCAGGGAGGGCAGTTACACTGAAGCTTTCTTT.

The V and J genes are TRBV27 and TRBJ1-2; TRBD1 matches 8 bases. With 2 bases clipped from V and 6 bases from J, the junction kept 11 bases outside the gene matches. This CDR3 contains 16 residues. Per the germline V gene, CDR1 is MNHEY and CDR2 is SMNVEV (reference sequence). The CDR3 sequence is CASSLSPSQGANGYTF. The DNA of the CDR3 is TGTGCCAGCAGTTTAAGCCCGTCGCAGGGGGCGAATGGCTACACCTTC.

This chain uses TRBV9 with TRBJ2-5; D may be TRBD2 (7 bases). The germline CDR1 and CDR2 sequences are SGDLS and YYNGEE. V was cut by 4 bases and J by 5 bases, with 21 bases left in between. The CDR3 is 16 residues long. The CDR3 loop is CASSFLGGPVMETQYF. DNA for the CDR3: TGTGCCAGCAGCTTCCTCGGGGGGCCGGTCATGGAGACCCAGTACTTC. Using reference TRBV9 and TRBJ2-5 for the parts outside the CDR3, the full variable domain is DSGVTQTPKHLITATGQRVTLRCSPRSGDLSVYWYQQSLDQGLQFLIQYYNGEERAKGNILERFSAQQFPDLHSELNLSSLELGDSALYFCASSFLGGPVMETQYFGPGTRLLVL.

The V gene is TRBV27, the J gene TRBJ1-2; a possible D gene is TRBD1 (6 bases). The germline V gene has CDR1 MNHEY and CDR2 SMNVEV (reference sequence). V was shortened by 6 bases and J by 8 bases, with 13 bases between the two germline ends. CDR3 size: 12 residues. Written as DNA, the CDR3 is TGTGCCAGCAGGCGGACAGAAGGGGGCTACACCTTC. Amino acids: CASRRTEGGYTF.

As concerns this clone: Different DNA sequences within this sample yield the same CDR3. For the CDR3, the DNA is TGTGCCAGCAGTTCGGGGGGCAGCAATCAGCCCCAGCATTTT. The encoded protein is CASSSGGSNQPQHF. This sequence joins TRBV28 and TRBJ1-5; possibly TRBD1 for D (6 bases). The germline V and J ends were trimmed by 4 bases and 1 base, with 8 bases remaining between them. Germline V lookup: CDR1 MDHEN, CDR2 SYDVKM. CDR3 length equals 14 residues.